This T cell receptor beta chain was captured in a study of technical replicates of blood from a few donors. This clone has just one count. CDR1 and CDR2 from the germline V gene are SEHNR and FQNEAQ (reference sequence). The CDR3 contains 18 residues. The V gene end was trimmed by 2 bases and the J gene end by 3 bases; junction bases not matched to a gene: 11. Method: immunoSEQ multiplex PCR; TCRdb's copy keeps in-frame clones and lacks some. The table includes fewer than 95,000 clones, 90% to 95% detected once. This chain links TRBV7-9 with TRBJ1-3, with TRBD1 matching 9 bases. Source material: T cells isolated from PBMCs. The origin of this receptor is a human donor in good health. Here the CDR3 DNA reads TGTGCCAGCAGCTTAAACCCTCCGGGACAGGGTGTTGGAAACACCATATATTTT. It yields the protein CASSLNPPGQGVGNTIYF.